A selection of T cell receptor beta chains follows, all from one sample in a study of cytomegalovirus exposure and HLA in healthy donors. The protocol was immunoSEQ multiplex PCR, while the TCRdb copy is restricted to in-frame clones and leaves out a portion. The sample shows a few hundred thousand clones, about 90% of them seen only once. What was sequenced was PBMCs. The receptors were sampled from a woman aged 25-40 years in good health and CMV-seronegative. Each CDR3 is given with its conserved first and last residue. The order of the fields is clone size, D gene, V gene, J gene, CDR3 protein, CDR3 DNA. The D gene is left open where the match is weak. Only part of the rows carry a size: once, few, many, or a class if the clone is expanded.

clone size: -
D gene: TRBD2
V gene: TRBV5-1
J gene: TRBJ2-1
CDR3 protein: CASSENLAGVNEQFF
CDR3 DNA: TGCGCCAGCAGCGAAAACCTAGCGGGAGTCAATGAGCAGTTCTTC

clone size: -
D gene: TRBD2
V gene: TRBV5-1
J gene: TRBJ2-7
CDR3 protein: CASSLKAGAYEQYF
CDR3 DNA: TGCGCCAGCAGCTTAAAAGCGGGAGCCTACGAGCAGTACTTC

clone size: -
D gene: -
V gene: TRBV11-2
J gene: TRBJ2-2
CDR3 protein: CASSRRELTGELFF
CDR3 DNA: TGTGCCAGCAGCCGCCGGGAGCTCACCGGGGAGCTGTTTTTT

clone size: -
D gene: -
V gene: TRBV6-5
J gene: TRBJ2-5
CDR3 protein: CASSSLGTEETQYF
CDR3 DNA: TGTGCCAGCAGTTCGCTCGGGACTGAAGAGACCCAGTACTTC

clone size: -
D gene: -
V gene: TRBV7-9
J gene: TRBJ2-7
CDR3 protein: CASSFGQDYAEQYF
CDR3 DNA: TGTGCCAGCAGCTTTGGACAGGACTACGCCGAGCAGTACTTC

clone size: -
D gene: -
V gene: TRBV6-1
J gene: TRBJ2-3
CDR3 protein: CASSVRGNRLSTDTQYF
CDR3 DNA: TGTGCCAGCAGTGTAAGGGGCAACCGACTTAGCACAGATACGCAGTATTTT

clone size: -
D gene: -
V gene: TRBV25-1
J gene: TRBJ2-7
CDR3 protein: CASSEYLGRSDYEQYF
CDR3 DNA: TGTGCCAGCAGTGAATATTTGGGGCGATCCGACTACGAGCAGTACTTC

clone size: -
D gene: -
V gene: TRBV27
J gene: TRBJ1-1
CDR3 protein: CASSLPTEAFF
CDR3 DNA: TGTGCCAGCAGTTTACCGACAGAAGCTTTCTTT

clone size: once
D gene: TRBD1
V gene: TRBV6-5
J gene: TRBJ2-7
CDR3 protein: CASSTQGAYEQYF
CDR3 DNA: TGTGCCAGCAGCACACAGGGGGCCTACGAGCAGTACTTC

clone size: -
D gene: -
V gene: TRBV18
J gene: TRBJ1-5
CDR3 protein: CASSTQGNQPQHF
CDR3 DNA: TGTGCCAGCTCAACTCAAGGCAATCAGCCCCAGCATTTT

clone size: -
D gene: -
V gene: TRBV27
J gene: TRBJ1-5
CDR3 protein: CASSPMGNQPQHF
CDR3 DNA: TGTGCCAGCAGTCCCATGGGGAATCAGCCCCAGCATTTT

clone size: -
D gene: -
V gene: TRBV4-1
J gene: TRBJ2-1
CDR3 protein: CASSQEWAIYNEQFF
CDR3 DNA: TGCGCCAGCAGCCAAGAATGGGCGATCTACAATGAGCAGTTCTTC

clone size: -
D gene: TRBD2
V gene: TRBV10-3
J gene: TRBJ2-7
CDR3 protein: CATKRPSGSTYEQYF
CDR3 DNA: TGTGCCACCAAGAGGCCTAGCGGCTCCACCTACGAGCAGTACTTC

clone size: -
D gene: TRBD1
V gene: TRBV28
J gene: TRBJ1-2
CDR3 protein: CASSRGQGYGYTF
CDR3 DNA: TGTGCCAGCAGCCGAGGACAGGGGTATGGCTACACCTTC

clone size: -
D gene: -
V gene: TRBV29-1
J gene: TRBJ2-3
CDR3 protein: CSVEHSSDTQYF
CDR3 DNA: TGCAGCGTTGAACACTCCTCAGATACGCAGTATTTT

clone size: -
D gene: TRBD2
V gene: TRBV5-1
J gene: TRBJ2-7
CDR3 protein: CASSILAVAGEQYF
CDR3 DNA: TGCGCCAGCTCCATCCTAGCGGTAGCGGGGGAGCAGTACTTC

clone size: -
D gene: TRBD1
V gene: TRBV7-9
J gene: TRBJ2-7
CDR3 protein: CASSPQGAFHEQYF
CDR3 DNA: TGTGCCAGCAGCCCTCAGGGGGCCTTCCACGAGCAGTACTTC

clone size: -
D gene: -
V gene: TRBV29-1
J gene: TRBJ2-3
CDR3 protein: CSAEFGGDTQYF
CDR3 DNA: TGCAGCGCCGAATTTGGGGGGGATACGCAGTATTTT

clone size: -
D gene: TRBD1
V gene: TRBV5-1
J gene: TRBJ1-1
CDR3 protein: CASSRGTEIMNTEAFF
CDR3 DNA: TGCGCCAGCAGCCGAGGGACAGAAATAATGAACACTGAAGCTTTCTTT

clone size: once
D gene: -
V gene: TRBV5-6
J gene: TRBJ2-1
CDR3 protein: CASSLRRKNNEQFF
CDR3 DNA: TGTGCCAGCAGCTTGCGGCGGAAGAACAATGAGCAGTTCTTC

clone size: -
D gene: -
V gene: TRBV12-5
J gene: TRBJ2-7
CDR3 protein: CASGLNRVSSYEQYF
CDR3 DNA: TGTGCTAGTGGTTTGAACCGGGTTAGCTCCTACGAGCAGTACTTC

clone size: -
D gene: -
V gene: TRBV29-1
J gene: TRBJ1-5
CDR3 protein: CSVGARDEPQHF
CDR3 DNA: TGCAGCGTTGGGGCGAGGGATGAACCCCAGCATTTT

clone size: -
D gene: -
V gene: TRBV21-1
J gene: TRBJ2-5
CDR3 protein: CASSKQHTTEVETQYF
CDR3 DNA: TGTGCCAGCAGCAAACAACATACTACGGAGGTCGAGACCCAGTACTTC

clone size: -
D gene: -
V gene: TRBV9
J gene: TRBJ1-1
CDR3 protein: CASSVGGGGTEAFF
CDR3 DNA: TGTGCCAGCAGCGTAGGCGGGGGAGGGACTGAAGCTTTCTTT

clone size: -
D gene: TRBD1
V gene: TRBV6-6
J gene: TRBJ2-7
CDR3 protein: CASTLTGTSYEQYF
CDR3 DNA: TGTGCCAGCACCCTGACAGGGACCTCCTACGAGCAGTACTTC

clone size: -
D gene: -
V gene: TRBV6-1
J gene: TRBJ2-7
CDR3 protein: CASSESATGSYEQYF
CDR3 DNA: TGTGCCAGCAGTGAATCGGCGACAGGCTCCTACGAGCAGTACTTC

clone size: -
D gene: -
V gene: TRBV29-1
J gene: TRBJ2-7
CDR3 protein: CSVDDGYEQYF
CDR3 DNA: TGCAGCGTTGACGACGGCTACGAGCAGTACTTC

clone size: -
D gene: TRBD1
V gene: TRBV28
J gene: TRBJ1-2
CDR3 protein: CASSSGQGPINYGYTF
CDR3 DNA: TGTGCCAGCAGCTCCGGACAGGGGCCTATTAACTATGGCTACACCTTC

clone size: -
D gene: TRBD1
V gene: TRBV19
J gene: TRBJ2-5
CDR3 protein: CATEPGQGWETQYF
CDR3 DNA: TGTGCCACGGAACCGGGACAGGGATGGGAGACCCAGTACTTC

clone size: -
D gene: -
V gene: TRBV7-2
J gene: TRBJ2-6
CDR3 protein: CASSLAGIDSSGANVLTF
CDR3 DNA: TGTGCCAGCAGCTTAGCTGGGATCGACAGCTCTGGGGCCAACGTCCTGACTTTC

clone size: -
D gene: -
V gene: TRBV18
J gene: TRBJ1-5
CDR3 protein: CASSPGEMTGNQPQHF
CDR3 DNA: TGTGCCAGCTCACCAGGGGAGATGACGGGCAATCAGCCCCAGCATTTT

clone size: -
D gene: -
V gene: TRBV19
J gene: TRBJ1-3
CDR3 protein: CASSISGLSSGNTIYF
CDR3 DNA: TGTGCCAGTAGTATCTCGGGACTTAGCTCTGGAAACACCATATATTTT

clone size: -
D gene: -
V gene: TRBV5-6
J gene: TRBJ2-7
CDR3 protein: CASSSTGLEQYF
CDR3 DNA: TGTGCCAGCAGCTCCACAGGGCTCGAGCAGTACTTC

clone size: -
D gene: -
V gene: TRBV28
J gene: TRBJ2-3
CDR3 protein: CASRRNVNTDTQYF
CDR3 DNA: TGTGCCAGCAGAAGGAACGTAAACACAGATACGCAGTATTTT

clone size: -
D gene: TRBD1
V gene: TRBV4-1
J gene: TRBJ2-1
CDR3 protein: CASSQDRGTGNEQFF
CDR3 DNA: TGCGCCAGCAGCCAAGATCGGGGGACAGGCAATGAGCAGTTCTTC

clone size: -
D gene: TRBD1
V gene: TRBV27
J gene: TRBJ1-2
CDR3 protein: CASSPEGAGYTF
CDR3 DNA: TGTGCCAGCAGTCCAGAGGGGGCTGGCTACACCTTC

clone size: -
D gene: -
V gene: TRBV7-3
J gene: TRBJ2-1
CDR3 protein: CASSLNPSDEQFF
CDR3 DNA: TGTGCCAGCAGCTTAAACCCCTCGGATGAGCAGTTCTTC

clone size: -
D gene: -
V gene: TRBV27
J gene: TRBJ2-2
CDR3 protein: CASSLLRNTGELFF
CDR3 DNA: TGTGCCAGCAGTTTATTGCGGAACACCGGGGAGCTGTTTTTT

clone size: -
D gene: TRBD2
V gene: TRBV25-1
J gene: TRBJ2-6
CDR3 protein: CASTPKGGSSGANVLTF
CDR3 DNA: TGTGCCAGCACCCCGAAGGGCGGGAGCTCTGGGGCCAACGTCCTGACTTTC

clone size: -
D gene: -
V gene: TRBV28
J gene: TRBJ2-7
CDR3 protein: CASRSSLPHEQYF
CDR3 DNA: TGTGCCAGCAGGTCATCCCTCCCCCACGAGCAGTACTTC

clone size: -
D gene: -
V gene: TRBV7-9
J gene: TRBJ2-2
CDR3 protein: CASSLVPSKNTGELFF
CDR3 DNA: TGTGCCAGCAGCTTAGTCCCTTCCAAGAACACCGGGGAGCTGTTTTTT

clone size: -
D gene: -
V gene: TRBV28
J gene: TRBJ2-2
CDR3 protein: CASSLRRELFF
CDR3 DNA: TGTGCCAGCAGTTTACGGAGGGAGCTGTTTTTT

clone size: -
D gene: -
V gene: TRBV15
J gene: TRBJ1-2
CDR3 protein: CATSRDRPGTYGYTF
CDR3 DNA: TGTGCCACCAGCAGAGATCGTCCAGGAACCTATGGCTACACCTTC

clone size: once
D gene: -
V gene: TRBV7-9
J gene: TRBJ2-1
CDR3 protein: CASSFRRTHNEQFF
CDR3 DNA: TGTGCCAGCAGCTTTCGACGAACACACAATGAGCAGTTCTTC

clone size: -
D gene: -
V gene: TRBV7-3
J gene: TRBJ2-2
CDR3 protein: CASSLAGATGELFF
CDR3 DNA: TGTGCCAGCAGCTTAGCGGGGGCCACCGGGGAGCTGTTTTTT

clone size: -
D gene: TRBD1
V gene: TRBV6-1
J gene: TRBJ2-4
CDR3 protein: CASSDHQVVRGLNIQYF
CDR3 DNA: TGTGCCAGCAGTGACCACCAGGTGGTCAGGGGGTTAAACATTCAGTACTTC

clone size: -
D gene: -
V gene: TRBV7-9
J gene: TRBJ2-2
CDR3 protein: CASRWGASRTGELFF
CDR3 DNA: TGTGCCAGCAGATGGGGGGCTAGCCGGACCGGGGAGCTGTTTTTT

clone size: -
D gene: TRBD2
V gene: TRBV6-6
J gene: TRBJ2-1
CDR3 protein: CASSGTSGRMQFF
CDR3 DNA: TGTGCCAGCAGTGGGACTAGCGGGAGGATGCAGTTCTTC